This T cell receptor (beta chain) came from a study of PD-1 blockade in classical Hodgkin lymphoma. Study findings and constraints: Complete responders matched newly diagnosed patients in baseline diversity. Significant TCR diversity gains by C4D1 occurred in CD4+ but not CD8+ cells.

Remarks on this clone: The antigen is unknown.

Libraries were prepared by immunoSEQ multiplex PCR; TCRdb keeps only in-frame clonotypes and omits some of them. Of about 93,000 clones detected, 75% to 85% appear once; the ten largest clones hold approximately 15%. All patients experienced relapse after autologous stem cell transplantation, and brentuximab vedotin exposure was variable. The sequence came from a human donor with classical Hodgkin lymphoma. The material sequenced was peripheral blood mononuclear cells (PBMCs), taken before the second cycle of nivolumab.

In nucleotides, the CDR3 is TGTGCCAGCACCCCTAGTGCAGGGCTAATGAACACTGAAGCTTTCTTT. Its protein is CASTPSAGLMNTEAFF. V usage is TRBV7-8 and J usage is TRBJ1-1; a possible D gene is TRBD1 (5 bases). CDR1 is SGHVS and CDR2 is FQNEAQ in the germline V gene. This CDR3 has 16 residues. The ends were cut back, 7 bases at V and 0 bases at J, with 18 bases in the middle.